This T cell receptor beta chain was observed in a study of identical twins. The V gene lost 5 bases and the J gene lost 2 bases, with 6 bases spanning the gap. CDR1 is SGHKS, CDR2 YYEKEE, per germline (reference sequence). The CDR3 has 12 amino acids. This clonotype was found many times. A universal primer site was added by template switching, and unique molecular identifiers were carried by the cDNA. TCRdb reprocessed the 5' RACE reads via MiXCR and lists one record per CDR3 protein. The sample carries around 100,000 distinct CDR3 sequences, 5.9% recorded once. The chain recombines TRBV5-5 with TRBJ2-3; D unclear. Sequencing used memory T cells sorted from blood. The clonotype originates from a woman aged 45-65 years in good health. The CDR3 DNA reads as TGTGCCAGCAGGCTGTACACAGATACGCAGTATTTT. Translating it yields CASRLYTDTQYF.